The 16 T cell receptor beta chains in this list originate from one sample, sequenced in a study of blood T cell repertoires in COVID-19. TCRdb's table, derived via immunoSEQ multiplex PCR, lists solely in-frame clones and lacks some. This sample has approximately 120,000 clones, with 88% found just once. The sequencing input was peripheral blood. The receptor source for this set is a woman aged 80 or over with acute or convalescent COVID-19.

This chain joins TRBV2 and TRBJ1-5, with 7 bases lining up with TRBD1. The V gene's germline CDR1 is SNHLY and CDR2 FYNNEI. The CDR3 totals 18 residues. Trimming removed 8 bases from V and 2 bases from J; junction bases left unmatched: 18. In DNA, the CDR3 is TGTGCCAGCGGGCCTAGAACGACAGGGCCTGGGGGCAATCAGCCCCAGCATTTT. It is translated as CASGPRTTGPGGNQPQHF.

This chain connects TRBV29-1 to TRBJ2-6, with a tentative D call TRBD1 (6 bases). Germline V gives CDR1 SQVTM, CDR2 ANQGSEA. V was cut by 6 bases and J by 0 bases, with 9 bases left in between. This CDR3 contains 14 residues. The CDR3 DNA reads as TGCAGCGTAGGGGGAAGCTCTGGGGCCAACGTCCTGACTTTC. Protein product: CSVGGSSGANVLTF.

The gene calls are TRBV7-2 and TRBJ2-3, with a possible D match to TRBD2 (6 bases). Germline loops: CDR1 SGHTA, CDR2 FQGNSA. This CDR3 spans 15 amino acids. V lost 3 bases to trimming and J lost 0 bases, with 10 bases between them. The CDR3 coding sequence is TGTGCCAGCAGCTTTCAGCGGGCGAGCACAGATACGCAGTATTTT. Protein product: CASSFQRASTDTQYF.

This rearrangement joins TRBV7-9 to TRBJ2-2; D remains unclear. Germline V gives CDR1 SEHNR, CDR2 FQNEAQ (reference sequence). This CDR3 region has 16 residues. V was clipped by 1 base and J by 1 base, with 10 bases between them. As DNA, the CDR3 is TGTGCCAGCAGCTTAGTTCGTCCAGGGAACACCGGGGAGCTGTTTTTT. It is translated as CASSLVRPGNTGELFF.

The gene calls are TRBV10-3 and TRBJ1-2; D is unclear. The germline CDR1 and CDR2 sequences are ENHRY and SYGVKD. The ends were cut back, 0 bases at V and 5 bases at J, with 7 bases in the middle. CDR3 length equals 13 residues. The CDR3 is CAISESTGYGYTF. The CDR3 nucleotides read TGTGCCATCAGTGAGTCGACGGGTTATGGCTACACCTTC.

The chain couples TRBV5-4 to TRBJ2-2; D is uncertain. The CDR3 has 15 amino acids. V lost 4 bases and J lost 2, with 12 bases in between. The germline CDR1 and CDR2 sequences are SGHNT and YYREEE (reference sequence). The CDR3 DNA reads as TGTGCCAGCAGCCAGTCAAATGCCAACACCGGGGAGCTGTTTTTT. This gives the protein CASSQSNANTGELFF. Full variable domain (missing parts from reference TRBV5-4 and TRBJ2-2): ETGVTQSPTHLIKTRGQQVTLRCSSQSGHNTVSWYQQALGQGPQFIFQYYREEENGRGNFPPRFSGLQFPNYSSELNVNALELDDSALYLCASSQSNANTGELFFGEGSRLTVL.

This clone appeared a single time. This chain connects TRBV19 to TRBJ2-3; D is perhaps TRBD1 (6 bases). V lost 4 bases to trimming and J lost 3 bases, with 14 bases between them. The CDR3 sequence is 15 residues long. The germline V gene has CDR1 LNHDA and CDR2 SQIVND (reference sequence). CDR3 nucleotides: TGTGCCAGTAGTAATCGACAGGTTCTTACAGATACGCAGTATTTT. Translation: CASSNRQVLTDTQYF.

The rearrangement uses TRBV3-1 (or the pseudogene TRBV3-2) and TRBJ1-1, with D unresolved. V was trimmed by 6 bases and J by 4 bases, leaving 9 bases between them. This CDR3 comprises 12 residues. CDR1 is LGHDT and CDR2 is YNNKEL in the germline V gene (reference sequence). The CDR3 here is CASSHSGTEAFF. CDR3 nucleotides: TGTGCCAGCAGTCATTCCGGCACTGAAGCTTTCTTT.

This chain links TRBV15 with TRBJ2-7; 8 nucleotides agree with TRBD2. Germline lookup yields CDR1 LNHNV and CDR2 YYDKDF (reference sequence). This CDR3 has 12 amino acids. The junction had 3 bases not matched to a gene; V was cut back by 8 bases and J by 3 bases. The CDR3 here is CATFTSGYEQYF. CDR3 sequence (DNA): TGTGCCACCTTTACTAGCGGCTACGAGCAGTACTTC.

This clone was seen a handful of times. The CDR3 loop reads CASSVAGYGYTF. In DNA, the CDR3 is TGTGCCAGCAGTGTTGCAGGGTATGGCTACACCTTC. The V gene is TRBV2, the J gene TRBJ1-2; tentatively, D is TRBD1 (5 bases). The CDR3 runs 12 residues. Trimming stripped 4 bases from V and 5 bases from J, with 8 bases between. Germline assignment: CDR1 SNHLY and CDR2 FYNNEI.

The chain employs TRBV7-3 and TRBJ2-5; 7 bases align to TRBD1. There are 13 residues in the CDR3. Looked up from germline, CDR1 is SGHTA and CDR2 is FQGTGA. The V gene end was trimmed by 5 bases and the J gene end by 3 bases; junction bases not matched to a gene: 3. CDR3: CASSLGQKETQYF. DNA of the CDR3: TGTGCCAGCAGCCTGGGACAGAAAGAGACCCAGTACTTC.

This clone has a single count. This sequence joins TRBV5-5 and TRBJ1-2; 7 positions agree with TRBD1. The CDR3 is 14 residues long. CDR1 is SGHKS, CDR2 YYEKEE, per germline (reference sequence). The trim removed 4 bases at V and 4 bases at J, leaving 7 bases unmatched. CDR3 nucleotide sequence: TGTGCCAGCAGCCGCGACAGGGCTCCCTATGGCTACACCTTC. This encodes CASSRDRAPYGYTF.

This chain connects TRBV6-2 or TRBV6-3 to TRBJ2-3, with a tentative D call TRBD2 (5 bases). Per germline, CDR1 MNHEY and CDR2 SVGEGT. This CDR3 region has 14 residues. The V end was cut by 4 bases, the J end by 6 bases, with 14 bases between. The CDR3 nucleotides are TGTGCCAGCAGTTTCGAAAGACTATCGGATACGCAGTATTTT. This encodes CASSFERLSDTQYF.

The CDR3 sequence: CASSLDLGSSYEQYF. In DNA, the CDR3 is TGTGCCAGCAGCTTAGATCTTGGTAGCTCCTACGAGCAGTACTTC. This chain links TRBV11-2 with TRBJ2-7; no firm D call. The CDR3 consists of 15 residues. Germline CDR1 SGHAT, CDR2 FQNNGV. V lost 0 bases and J 0 bases, leaving 9 bases between the germline ends.

V usage is TRBV2 and J usage is TRBJ1-6; 7 nucleotides agree with TRBD1. CDR1 and CDR2 (germline): SNHLY, FYNNEI. V dropped 1 base and J dropped 10; count of bases not matched to a gene: 4. This CDR3 comprises 14 residues. CDR3 sequence reads: CASSEDRGRSPLHF. CDR3 sequence (DNA): TGTGCCAGCAGTGAAGACAGGGGAAGGTCACCCCTCCACTTT.

This clone occurred a few times. The rearrangement links TRBV2 to TRBJ1-2, with 9 bases aligning to TRBD1. This CDR3 spans 13 amino acids. The germline gives CDR1 SNHLY, CDR2 FYNNEI. Germline trimming cut 4 bases from V and 7 bases from J; bases unmatched to any gene: 4. The CDR3 spells CASSVGTGSGYTF. CDR3 coding DNA: TGTGCCAGCAGTGTGGGGACAGGGAGTGGCTACACCTTC.